Sequencing of this T cell receptor (beta chain) was carried out in a study of T cell responses to AZD1222 COVID-19 vaccine. Findings and limits, study-wide: Spike-specific TCR breadth and depth both grew after two AZD1222 doses. Across spike, vaccine-associated CD4 TCRs were found, dominant at 160-218 and 743-854. Baseline antibody screening turned up just six seropositive AZD1222 recipients.

Sequencing used immunoSEQ multiplex PCR; TCRdb keeps in-frame clones, though not all of them. Of around 130,000 clones listed, about 85% are singletons. Germline assignment: CDR1 MNHNY and CDR2 SVGAGI (reference sequence). The CDR3 length is 13 residues. J gave up 4 bases and V 7 bases, and 7 bases lay outside the gene matches. A remark on this clone: Its matching antigen is unknown.

The sample in question was peripheral blood, obtained 28 days after the second AZD1222 dose. The chain uses TRBV6-6 and TRBJ2-7; 7 nucleotides align to TRBD2. The source is an adult who received the AZD1222 COVID-19 vaccine. CDR3 coding DNA: TGTGCCAGCACCCTGCCGGGGGGATACGAGCAGTACTTC. As protein: CASTLPGGYEQYF.